These 3 T cell receptor beta chains originate from one sample sequenced in a study of T cells in Graves' hyperthyroidism and ophthalmopathy. Template material for amplifying TCR beta CDR3 regions consisted of RNA transcripts. An initial round of RT-PCR targeting the TCR CDR3 relied on the HTBI primer set. One entry per CDR3 protein results from TCRdb running MiXCR on the multiplex PCR reads. The table has approximately 610,000 distinct CDR3 sequences, 16% seen once. The specimen was blood. The receptors come from a woman between 18 and 29 years old with Graves' hyperthyroidism.

This clonotype was observed once. An end of the junction does not agree with germline; a read error may underlie this. The CDR3 region is CSARGGGASGVADTQYF. The CDR3 DNA follows: TGCAGTGCCAGAGGGGGGGGGGCGAGCGGGGTCGCGGATACGCAGTATTTT. The rearrangement uses TRBV20-1 and TRBJ2-3; D perhaps matches TRBD2 (7 bases). CDR1 and CDR2 from the germline V gene are DFQATT and SNEGSKA (reference sequence). This CDR3 has 17 amino acids.

This clonotype was counted many times. The CDR3 is CASSLSKDYFETQYF. The DNA for the CDR3 is TGTGCCAGCAGTTTATCGAAGGACTATTTCGAGACCCAGTACTTC. J is TRBJ2-5 and V is TRBV28, with a weak D call TRBD2 (6 bases). The CDR3 covers 15 residues. V was trimmed by 1 base and J by 5 bases, leaving 14 bases between them. CDR1 and CDR2 from the germline V gene are MDHEN and SYDVKM.

This clonotype was seen ten or more times. The chain is built from TRBV7-9 and TRBJ2-3, with 11 bases identical to TRBD1. From germline, CDR1 is SEHNR and CDR2 FQNEAQ (reference sequence). The trim removed 6 bases at V and 2 bases at J, leaving 7 bases unmatched. CDR3 length: 16 amino acids. The CDR3 reads CASRPMDRGPTDTQYF. In DNA, the CDR3 is TGTGCCAGCAGGCCTATGGACAGGGGGCCCACAGATACGCAGTATTTT.